This TCR beta chain was found in a study of long-term antiretroviral therapy in people with HIV. The study's findings and limits: An increase in diversity followed ART, yet levels stayed below transplant donor controls. Pre-ART clonal expansions dominated every time point's repertoire.

Regarding this clone: The antigen remains unidentified.

Germline V gene data show CDR1 as SGHRS and CDR2 as YFSETQ. V shed 0 bases and J shed 0 bases, with 12 bases lying between them. The CDR3 contains 16 residues. Running of the v3.0 immunoSEQ assay took place at survey level. Generated by immunoSEQ multiplex PCR, the TCRdb table keeps only in-frame clones and is missing some. Counted here are about 20,000 clones, 90% occurring once; the ten biggest clones make up 7% to 9.5%. The chain is built from TRBV5-1 and TRBJ2-5, with D hard to call. This receptor was obtained from a woman between 25 and 40 years old with HIV. The sequencing here drew on unsorted PBMCs, taken nearly 4.5 years before starting antiretroviral therapy. The CDR3 DNA is TGCGCCAGCAGCTTGGGGAACCCTGGGTACCAAGAGACCCAGTACTTC. This codes for CASSLGNPGYQETQYF.